This TCR beta chain was retrieved from a study of shared clonotypes between healthy human individuals (dated by TCRdb to the early 2020s). For the wider study: The cohort comprised a couple of women and a few men aged 18 to 49 years. For each donor, CD4 naive and CD4 memory were each run on three plates, CD8 naive on two plates, and CD8 memory on one plate. To estimate repertoire size and how much clonotype sharing occurs between individuals, the study deeply sequenced the blood TCR repertoires of several healthy adults. Libraries were prepared and TCR repertoires were sequenced by different laboratories using diverse techniques, in order to increase sequencing depth and limit assay-specific biases. Each donor's leukapheresis produced roughly between about 0.85 and 10 billion PBMCs.

General study outcomes and caveats: Based on pairwise subsampling, the degree of clonotype sharing among donors was expected to be affected by sequencing depth. Only blood was sampled, and tissue TCR repertoires likely differ from those in blood. Compared with non-shared clonotypes, the clonotypes found in all four sorted-subset donors had higher generation probabilities. About 5% of naive CD4, around 3.6% of naive CD8, approximately 2.2% of memory CD4, and 0.4% of memory CD8 clonotypes were shared across four donors. Because the study included only a small number of donors, the genetic and exposure-history diversity represented was limited. Naive subsets generally had larger estimated clonotype richness than memory subsets did. Even with the large sequencing depth, rarefaction of the sorted-subset datasets indicated that sequencing was incomplete.

V lost 8 bases and J lost 7 bases; the stretch between them is 18 bases long. The CDR3 numbers 14 residues from cysteine through phenylalanine. The only DNA kept is the CDR3, 42 bases in frame from the first base. The germline V gene specifies MNHEY as CDR1 and SVGAGI as CDR2. Details on this clone: Its binding antigen is unknown. Qualities for individual bases were not recorded, and no much larger clone is one base off.

TCR CDR3 regions were amplified from genomic DNA by multiplex PCR using the deep immunoSEQ assay. Extracted genomic DNA from each cell subset was spread evenly across all wells of several immunoSEQ 96-well plates, with each plate serving as a replicate. For sorted subsets, 150 to 200 ng genomic DNA, equal to 30,000 to 35,000 T cell genomes, was loaded into each replicate PCR. The purified libraries were quantified using a Qubit 3.0 fluorometer, sized with a Bioanalyzer 2100, and then quantified again using the KAPA Library Quantification kit. Every immunoSEQ 96-well plate was sequenced on a dedicated single-read 150-cycle Illumina NextSeq 550 flow cell. As for the authors' bioinformatics: Because only junctional sequences without quality scores were contained in the immunoSEQ output, filtering matching that applied to full-length reads could not be performed. Sequences were annotated with PyIR, a Python wrapper for IgBLAST v1.9, and V/J genes and CDR3 were assigned using IMGT germline references. Any read was removed if the V/J assignment was weak (E-value above 1e-6), the CDR3 was missing, or the read contained stop codons, out-of-frame junctions, or ambiguous translated residues. V3J clonotypes were defined as sequences sharing the same inferred V gene, J gene, and CDR3 amino acid sequence. Percentage overlap between repertoires was calculated by dividing the number of shared unique clonotypes by the size of the smaller repertoire. Three approaches were used to assess repertoire richness: RTK rarefaction, the Chao1 estimator, and Recon v2.1 estimates of unobserved clonotypes. OLGA was used to compute generation probabilities for all TCRbeta clonotypes that the gDNA method yielded from a few donors. TCRdb carries this immuneACCESS record with in-frame sequences only. Its versions omit some clonotypes, under half of them owing to an unresolved V gene in the studies checked, with the rest unexplained. The V and J calls and clone size come from that table; D and trimming were worked out from the DNA. The sample table records around 2.1 million clones; approximately 96% of these occur just once. 0.13% of the sample lies in the top ten.

Healthy HIV-negative adults with no recently reported acute infections or vaccinations were included as donors. Only Caucasian adults living in Nashville, Tennessee, USA were represented among the donors. CD4+ T cells were enriched by magnetic negative selection; naive cells were then positively selected on CD45RA, and the negative fraction formed the memory subset. After blood collection by leukapheresis, PBMCs were isolated using Ficoll-Histopaque density gradient centrifugation and then cryopreserved in the vapor phase of liquid nitrogen. Analytical flow cytometry was used to check the purity and quantity of every magnetically sorted T cell population. From each sorted fraction, genomic DNA was isolated and quantified by UV absorbance on a Nanodrop 2000c.

This sequence was found in a man aged 18 to 35 in good health. The specimen sequenced was naive CD4+ T cells sorted from blood. In light of the paper, this sample's cell subset or site label describes: CD45RA+ positively selected. The chain was built from TRBV6-5 and TRBJ2-1, with the D gene call left open. The nucleotides are TGTGCCAGCGGTAACAAAGGTAAATGGAATGAGCAGTTCTTC. Translated, this gives CASGNKGKWNEQFF.